A selection of T cell receptor beta chains follows, all from one sample in a study of CD8+CD57+ T cells in acquired aplastic anemia. TCRdb passed the reads through MiXCR, listing each CDR3 protein once. The sample has 150,000 to 200,000 distinct CDR3 sequences; 71% are singletons. The sample was sorted CD4+, CD8+, or CD8+CD57+ T cells (not recorded which) from PBMCs. These receptors were collected from a human donor with aplastic anemia. The CDR3 runs from the conserved cysteine through the conserved F or W. A D gene is named only where the DNA matches it firmly. Clone size is not always given. Where it is, it says once, few, many or a class for expanded clones.

d_gene | j_gene | v_gene | abundance | CDR3nt | CDR3aa
NA | TRBJ1-3 | TRBV25-1 | NA | TGTGCCAGCAGTCCCCTGGGTGAGGTGGGAAACACCATATATTTT | CASSPLGEVGNTIYF
TRBD1 | TRBJ2-1 | TRBV24-1 | once | TGTGCCACCAGTGATTTTGGCACAGGGGGCAGCCGCAATGAGCAGTTCTTC | CATSDFGTGGSRNEQFF
NA | TRBJ1-2 | TRBV5-5 | NA | TGTGCCAGCAGCTTGTTGGGGCAGCCCTATGGCTACACCTTC | CASSLLGQPYGYTF
NA | TRBJ1-2 | TRBV19 | once | TGTGCCAGTAGTATATGGGTGGCCGCGACCTATGGCTACACCTTC | CASSIWVAATYGYTF
NA | TRBJ1-1 | TRBV25-1 | once | TGTGCCAGCAGTGAATTTGGGAACAGAGGAAGGACGAACACTGAAGCTTTCTTT | CASSEFGNRGRTNTEAFF
NA | TRBJ2-7 | TRBV11-1 | NA | TGTGCCAGCAGTTTAGCGCGTGGGGAGCAGTACTTC | CASSLARGEQYF
NA | TRBJ1-1 | TRBV6-6 | NA | TGTGCCAGCAGTTACGACACTGAAGCTTTCTTT | CASSYDTEAFF
NA | TRBJ1-2 | TRBV10-1 | NA | TGCGCCAGCAGCCCGGGAGCAGGGAGTGGCTACACCTTC | CASSPGAGSGYTF
NA | TRBJ2-1 | TRBV7-7 | NA | TGTGCCAGCAGCTTGGGGGTGAACAATGAGCAGTTCTTC | CASSLGVNNEQFF
NA | TRBJ1-5 | TRBV10-2 | NA | TGCGCCAGCAGACCTGGCCTAGATCAGCCCCAGCATTTT | CASRPGLDQPQHF
TRBD1 | TRBJ1-3 | TRBV2 | NA | TGTGCCAGCACCGGGACAGCCTCTGGAAACACCATATATTTT | CASTGTASGNTIYF
TRBD1 | TRBJ1-6 | TRBV20-1 | NA | TGCAGTGCTAGAGATCGCAGGGCGACAGGGGATTCACCCCTCCACTTT | CSARDRRATGDSPLHF
NA | TRBJ2-5 | TRBV13 | NA | TGTGCCAGCAGCTCGGGCTCATCGCAGACCCAGTACTTC | CASSSGSSQTQYF
NA | TRBJ2-3 | TRBV25-1 | NA | TGTGCCAGTAGGAGGGGGCCAGATACGCAGTATTTT | CASRRGPDTQYF
NA | TRBJ1-6 | TRBV19 | NA | TGTGCCAGTAGTATTGTATCCCGTAATTCACCCCTCCACTTT | CASSIVSRNSPLHF
TRBD1 | TRBJ2-5 | TRBV7-8 | NA | TGTGCCAGCAGCACGGACAGGGGAGAGACCCAGTACTTC | CASSTDRGETQYF
NA | TRBJ1-6 | TRBV7-2 | NA | TGTGCCAGCAGCTTAGTACCGGGACGGGTTCGTAATTCACCCCTCCACTTT | CASSLVPGRVRNSPLHF
NA | TRBJ2-2 | TRBV6-7 | NA | TGTGCCAGCAGCGTTGCGGGAAGGGGAGACACCGGGGAGCTGTTTTTT | CASSVAGRGDTGELFF
NA | TRBJ2-6 | TRBV14 | NA | TGTGCCACCAGTCAGGACACCAACGTCCTGACTTTC | CATSQDTNVLTF
NA | TRBJ2-1 | TRBV12-3/TRBV12-4 | NA | TGTGCCAGCAGTTTCGAACCAAGCAATGAGCAGTTCTTC | CASSFEPSNEQFF
TRBD1 | TRBJ2-7 | TRBV5-6 | NA | TGTGCCAGCAGTTACGACCGGGACAGGGGGTTCGAGCAGTACTTC | CASSYDRDRGFEQYF
NA | TRBJ2-7 | TRBV5-1 | NA | TGCGCCAGCAGCTTGGCTAGCTTCTACGAGCAGTACTTC | CASSLASFYEQYF
NA | TRBJ2-1 | TRBV19 | few | TGTGCCAGTAGTATCCCAAGTTTGGGGGGCTCCTACAATGAGCAGTTCTTC | CASSIPSLGGSYNEQFF
NA | TRBJ2-1 | TRBV29-1 | NA | TGCAGCGTGGTACCCTCCCTAGCGCCGGAGCAGTTCTTC | CSVVPSLAPEQFF
TRBD1 | TRBJ2-7 | TRBV10-3 | NA | TGTGCCAGCAGTTACTCTGTGACAGGGTCCTACGAGCAGTACTTC | CASSYSVTGSYEQYF
NA | TRBJ1-4 | TRBV29-1 | NA | TGCAGCGTAGCAGGGCCAAGGGAAAAACTGTTTTTT | CSVAGPREKLFF
NA | TRBJ2-1 | TRBV14 | NA | TGTGCCAGCAGCCAAGTGGGGCTGGTAGGATACAATGAGCAGTTCTTC | CASSQVGLVGYNEQFF
TRBD1 | TRBJ1-2 | TRBV7-8 | NA | TGTGCCAGCAGCTCGCAGACAGGGACCTATGGCTACACCTTC | CASSSQTGTYGYTF
NA | TRBJ2-3 | TRBV20-1 | few | TGCAGTGCTAGGACAGTCACAGATACGCAGTATTTT | CSARTVTDTQYF
NA | TRBJ2-7 | TRBV2 | NA | TGTGCCAGCAGTGAAGCCCCAGATTTCTACGAGCAGTACTTC | CASSEAPDFYEQYF
NA | TRBJ2-5 | TRBV29-1 | NA | TGCAGCGTTCCCCAGGGGGGGTGGGAGACCCAGTACTTC | CSVPQGGWETQYF
TRBD2 | TRBJ2-1 | TRBV7-9 | NA | TGTGCCAGCAGCTCTTTAGCGGGAGCGATAAATGAGCAGTTCTTC | CASSSLAGAINEQFF
NA | TRBJ1-1 | TRBV7-9 | NA | TGTGCCAGCAGCCCACGGGGGATGAACACTGAAGCTTTCTTT | CASSPRGMNTEAFF
TRBD1 | TRBJ2-7 | TRBV20-1 | NA | TGCAGTGCTTCTAGCCGGGACAGCCACTCCTACGAGCAGTACTTC | CSASSRDSHSYEQYF